The present TCR beta chain was sequenced within a study of blood T cells in healthy people across ages. Alongside a J-beta primer mix, a sample-barcoded 5' primer served in a second PCR lasting about 7 to 12 cycles. TCRdb processed the 5' RACE reads anew with MiXCR; each CDR3 protein has one entry. The sample records approximately 810,000 distinct CDR3 sequences, 29% being singletons. Healthy Caucasians from Russia aged 6 to 90 served as donors. Trimming pared 5 bases from V and 4 bases from J, leaving 12 bases between. Germline assignment: CDR1 SGHTA and CDR2 FQGNSA. This CDR3 has 14 residues. This chain uses TRBV7-2 with TRBJ2-1; D possibly matches TRBD1 or TRBD2 (5 bases each). Sequencing was performed on blood. This TCR derives from an elderly woman in good health. Written as DNA, the CDR3 is TGTGCCAGCAGCAAAGGGACCGAGTACAATGAGCAGTTCTTC. Protein product: CASSKGTEYNEQFF.